This T cell receptor beta chain came from a study of CD8 T cells in ankylosing spondylitis. This clonotype showed up many times. TCRdb ran MiXCR on the 5' RACE reads and lists one entry per CDR3 protein. The table has almost 250,000 distinct CDR3 sequences, roughly 32% seen once; the top ten hold 3.5% to 4.5%. CDR1 is SGHTA and CDR2 is FQGNSA in the germline V gene. CDR3 length: 13 amino acids. Trimming took 5 bases from V and 1 from J, leaving 8 bases between them. Sequenced sample: blood, either unsorted or a sorted T cell fraction (not recorded which). The V call is TRBV7-2, the J call TRBJ1-1; possibly TRBD1 for D (5 bases). This clonotype was obtained from a male donor with ankylosing spondylitis or in good health (not recorded which). This CDR3 is CASSPGGNTEAFF. CDR3 DNA sequence: TGTGCCAGCAGCCCGGGGGGGAACACTGAAGCTTTCTTT.